Presented here are 9 T cell receptor beta chains from one specimen sequenced in a study of T cell changes during pregnancy in multiple sclerosis. TCRdb's table, derived via immunoSEQ multiplex PCR, lists solely in-frame clones and lacks some. This table holds 40,000 to 50,000 clones, roughly 95% found once. The sequences come from CD8+ T cells from peripheral blood mononuclear cells, collected after pregnancy. All receptors derive from a female donor with multiple sclerosis, enrolled in a pregnancy study.

This sequence joins TRBV5-8 and TRBJ1-5, with D maybe TRBD1 (5 bases). Trimming shortened V by 5 bases and J by 0 bases, and 9 bases separated the two germline ends. Germline values: CDR1 SGHTS, CDR2 YDEGEE. The CDR3 is 14 amino acids. CDR3 coding DNA: TGTGCCAGCAGACCCGGGGGTAGCAATCAGCCCCAGCATTTT. Translation gives CASRPGGSNQPQHF. The whole variable domain, filled in from reference TRBV5-8 and TRBJ1-5, reads EAGVTQSPTHLIKTRGQQATLRCSPISGHTSVYWYQQALGLGLQFLLWYDEGEERNRGNFPPRFSGRQFPNYSSELNVNALELEDSALYLCASRPGGSNQPQHFGDGTRLSIL.

The chain joins TRBV9 to TRBJ1-2; D may be TRBD1 (6 bases). Trimming removed 3 bases from V and 0 bases from J, with 15 bases in between. The length of the CDR3 is 16 residues. CDR1 SGDLS and CDR2 YYNGEE come from the germline V gene. The CDR3 DNA reads TGTGCCAGCAGCGGCCGTCGGGACAAAGCTAACTATGGCTACACCTTC. The encoded protein is CASSGRRDKANYGYTF.

The chain couples TRBV7-2 to TRBJ2-7; D possibly corresponds to TRBD2 (5 bases). V dropped 5 bases and J dropped 6 bases, with 11 bases sitting between them. CDR1 is SGHTA and CDR2 is FQGNSA in the germline V gene. This CDR3 comprises 12 residues. CDR3 sequence reads: CASSQIGVEQYF. The CDR3 DNA follows: TGTGCCAGCAGCCAAATCGGGGTCGAGCAGTACTTC.

The CDR3 DNA follows: TGTGCCAGCAGCTTAACCGGGACAGGGAACCACAATGAGCAGTTCTTC. It encodes CASSLTGTGNHNEQFF. This chain joins TRBV9 and TRBJ2-1, with TRBD1 matching 9 bases. There are 16 residues in the CDR3. Trimming removed 4 bases from V and 5 bases from J; junction bases left unmatched: 10. Germline loops: CDR1 SGDLS, CDR2 YYNGEE.

This clone came up once. This chain uses TRBV21-1 with TRBJ2-3; TRBD2, as called in the table, went unchecked against the DNA. TRBV21-1 is deemed a pseudogene. This CDR3 contains 17 residues. The CDR3 DNA reads as TGTGCCAGCAGCAAAGCGCAGGTAGGACTTAGCACAGATACGCAGTATTTT. Amino acids: CASSKAQVGLSTDTQYF.

The V and J genes are TRBV27 and TRBJ2-3; 8 bases are a match to TRBD2. The V gene end was trimmed by 4 bases and the J gene end by 6 bases; junction bases not matched to a gene: 9. CDR1 and CDR2 (germline): MNHEY, SMNVEV (reference sequence). The CDR3 consists of 15 residues. CDR3 in amino acids: CASSSRTSPWDTQYF. The CDR3 DNA is TGTGCCAGCAGTTCGCGGACTAGCCCCTGGGATACGCAGTATTTT.

V is TRBV11-2 and J is TRBJ1-1, with D unclear. Trimming pared 5 bases from V and 1 base from J, leaving 11 bases between. The CDR3 extends over 14 amino acids. CDR1 SGHAT and CDR2 FQNNGV come from the germline V gene. In nucleotides, the CDR3 is TGTGCCAGCAGCCGGTTCGGGGAGAACACTGAAGCTTTCTTT. This sequence encodes CASSRFGENTEAFF.

The CDR3, as DNA: TGTGCCAGCAGTTCGGGAGCGAGCGGGGAGCTGTTTTTT. Translating it yields CASSSGASGELFF. The rearrangement links TRBV6-5 to TRBJ2-2; D perhaps matches TRBD2 (6 bases). The CDR3 length is 13 residues. Germline V gives CDR1 MNHEY, CDR2 SVGAGI. V was pared by 4 bases and J by 7 bases, with 10 bases between.

This chain connects TRBV11-3 to TRBJ2-2, with D hard to call. V was cut by 5 bases and J by 1 base, with 11 bases left in between. The CDR3 consists of 15 residues. Germline V gene lookup returns CDR1 SGHNT and CDR2 YENEEA. The CDR3 nucleotides are TGTGCCAGCAGCCCACTGAGAGAGAACACCGGGGAGCTGTTTTTT. Protein product: CASSPLRENTGELFF.